This T cell receptor (beta chain) was observed in a study of CD8+CD57+ T cells in acquired aplastic anemia. The CDR3 runs to 13 residues. The V and J ends lost 5 bases and 6 bases respectively, with 14 bases between them. CDR1 SGHNT and CDR2 YENEEA come from the germline V gene. Genomic DNA acted as the template from which TCR beta VDJ combination and CDR3 sequence profiling were carried out. MiXCR was run by TCRdb on the reads, yielding one entry per CDR3 protein. The table has 200,000 to 250,000 distinct CDR3 sequences, roughly 33% seen once. The genes are TRBV11-3 and TRBJ2-7, with D perhaps TRBD2 (5 bases). The source material was sorted CD4+, CD8+, or CD8+CD57+ T cells (not recorded which) from PBMCs. The TCR comes from a human donor in good health, serving as a control. The CDR3 bases are TGTGCCAGCAGCGAGGGTGGGGTTTCCGAGCAGTACTTC. Protein product: CASSEGGVSEQYF.